This T cell receptor beta chain was captured by sequencing in a study of T cell responses to AZD1222 COVID-19 vaccine. V was trimmed by 1 base and J by 4 bases, leaving 10 bases between them. The CDR3 is 14 residues long. CDR1 is SEHNR and CDR2 is FQNEAQ in the germline V gene (reference sequence). Notes on this clone: What it recognizes is unknown.

Measured with immunoSEQ multiplex PCR; TCRdb has only the in-frame clones, and not every one. The table records approximately 190,000 clones, approximately 92% of them present only once. Study-wide findings and caveats: Seropositive at baseline were only a handful of AZD1222 recipients.

The genes are TRBV7-9 and TRBJ1-2; D is unclear. Material: peripheral blood, obtained on day 0 of AZD1222 vaccination. The TCR comes from an adult in good health. The CDR3 spells CASSLETHAYGYTF. CDR3 DNA: TGTGCCAGCAGCTTAGAGACCCACGCCTATGGCTACACCTTC.